The TCR beta chain described here comes from a study of cytomegalovirus exposure and HLA in healthy donors. PCR used 60 Vbeta primers and 13 Jbeta primers. Produced via immunoSEQ multiplex PCR; TCRdb's table is partial and in-frame only. The sample lists nearly 110,000 clones; about 70% were seen once. The sample was PBMCs. The sequence was collected from a female donor in good health and CMV-seronegative.

CDR3 nucleotide sequence: TGTGCCAGGCTTACTAGCGGGAGGGCCTACGAGCAGTACTTC. Translation gives CARLTSGRAYEQYF. J is TRBJ2-7 and V is TRBV27, with TRBD2 matching over 13 bases. In germline, CDR1 is MNHEY, CDR2 SMNVEV (reference sequence). V dropped 9 bases and J dropped 2; count of bases not matched to a gene: 4. The CDR3 consists of 14 residues.